Below are 27 T cell receptor beta chains sequenced from a single sample in a study of T cell responses to AZD1222 COVID-19 vaccine. The repertoire was sequenced with immunoSEQ multiplex PCR; TCRdb's copy has only in-frame clones and lacks some. Counted here are roughly 130,000 clones, 80% to 90% occurring once; the ten biggest clones make up roughly a sixth. Specimen: peripheral blood, collected on day 0 of MenACWY control vaccination. The receptors here all came from an adult in good health.

V usage is TRBV7-9 and J usage is TRBJ2-5; tentatively, D is TRBD1 or TRBD2 (6 bases each). Trimming took 2 bases from V and 2 from J, leaving 9 bases between them. Per germline, CDR1 SEHNR and CDR2 FQNEAQ (reference sequence). The CDR3 length is 14 residues. The CDR3, as DNA: TGTGCCAGCAGCTTAACAGGGAGGCAAGAGACCCAGTACTTC. Its protein product is CASSLTGRQETQYF.

The chain joins TRBV19 to TRBJ2-4, with 7 bases lining up with TRBD2. CDR1 is LNHDA, CDR2 SQIVND, per germline (reference sequence). The CDR3 has 15 amino acids. V lost 1 base to trimming and J lost 4 bases; unmatched junction nucleotides: 4. The CDR3 protein is CASSIAGGNKNIQYF. CDR3 nucleotide sequence: TGTGCCAGTAGTATAGCGGGAGGAAATAAAAACATTCAGTACTTC.

The chain couples TRBV9 to TRBJ1-6; D is undetermined. This CDR3 spans 15 amino acids. The V end lost 1 base, the J end lost 7 bases, and 12 bases lay between the germline ends. The germline V gene has CDR1 SGDLS and CDR2 YYNGEE. CDR3 DNA sequence: TGTGCCAGCAGCGTATCGGGGAATGGCAATTCACCCCTCCACTTT. It specifies CASSVSGNGNSPLHF.

This clone showed up just a few times. The rearrangement links TRBV7-2 to TRBJ1-1; D not resolved. Trimming took 5 bases from V and 0 from J, leaving 7 bases between them. Germline V gives CDR1 SGHTA, CDR2 FQGNSA. The CDR3 sequence is 13 residues long. In DNA, the CDR3 is TGTGCCAGCAGCCGGGAGATGAACACTGAAGCTTTCTTT. Its translation: CASSREMNTEAFF.

This clone was counted only a few times. V and J are TRBV11-2 and TRBJ2-1; D might be TRBD2 (6 bases). Germline lookup yields CDR1 SGHAT and CDR2 FQNNGV. The CDR3 consists of 16 residues. V was trimmed by 0 bases and J by 5 bases, leaving 14 bases between them. The CDR3 here is CASSLDRWEDDNEQFF. CDR3 DNA: TGTGCCAGCAGCTTAGATAGGTGGGAGGATGACAATGAGCAGTTCTTC.

The chain recombines TRBV14 with TRBJ2-7, with no clear D. Germline V gene data show CDR1 as SGHDN and CDR2 as FVKESK. V dropped 2 bases and J dropped 1 base, with 9 bases sitting between them. The CDR3 has 14 amino acids. The CDR3 region has the DNA TGTGCCAGCAGCCAACTCACCGGTTCCTACGAGCAGTACTTC. Amino acids: CASSQLTGSYEQYF.

The chain joins TRBV3-1 (or the pseudogene TRBV3-2) to TRBJ2-1; D is unresolved. The CDR3 consists of 13 residues. Germline V gene sequence: CDR1 LGHDT, CDR2 YNNKEL (reference sequence). The V and J ends lost 0 bases and 7 bases respectively, with 7 bases between them. CDR3 protein: CASSQEASNEQFF. DNA for the CDR3: TGTGCCAGCAGCCAAGAAGCGTCGAATGAGCAGTTCTTC.

The CDR3 protein is CASSGAGALGEQYF. The CDR3 coding sequence is TGTGCCAGCAGCGGAGCGGGAGCCTTGGGCGAGCAGTACTTC. The rearrangement uses TRBV9 and TRBJ2-7, with TRBD2 matching over 8 bases. The length of the CDR3 is 14 residues. Germline V gives CDR1 SGDLS, CDR2 YYNGEE. V lost 3 bases, J lost 6 bases, and 8 bases stayed unmatched.

This clone showed up just a few times. This rearrangement joins TRBV6-4 to TRBJ2-2; TRBD2 matches 7 bases. Germline values: CDR1 MRHNA, CDR2 SNTAGT. The CDR3 is 13 residues long. V lost 7 bases to trimming and J lost 3 bases; unmatched junction nucleotides: 2. This CDR3 reads CASTSGDTGELFF. CDR3 DNA sequence: TGTGCCAGCACTAGCGGAGACACCGGGGAGCTGTTTTTT.

V is TRBV2 and J is TRBJ1-5; a possible D gene is TRBD1 (6 bases). CDR1 SNHLY and CDR2 FYNNEI come from the germline V gene. The CDR3 covers 13 residues. V lost 4 bases and J lost 6, with 10 bases in between. The CDR3 bases are TGTGCCAGCAGTGTCGGAGGGGGTCAGCCCCAGCATTTT. The encoded protein is CASSVGGGQPQHF.

The V call is TRBV28, the J call TRBJ1-4; D is possibly TRBD1 (5 bases). Germline V gene sequence: CDR1 MDHEN, CDR2 SYDVKM. The length of the CDR3 is 14 residues. Trimming pared 6 bases from V and 5 bases from J, leaving 13 bases between. The CDR3 bases are TGTGCCAGCAGGGGGACGGTTCACAATGAAAAACTGTTTTTT. This sequence encodes CASRGTVHNEKLFF.

The chain carries TRBV27 and TRBJ2-7; maybe TRBD2 (5 bases). The length of the CDR3 is 13 residues. Trimming stripped 6 bases from V and 6 bases from J, with 15 bases between. Looked up from germline, CDR1 is MNHEY and CDR2 is SMNVEV (reference sequence). The CDR3 coding sequence is TGTGCCAGCAGCCCCCCGCGGGCAGGCGAGCAGTACTTC. This translates into CASSPPRAGEQYF.

V gene TRBV24-1 combines with J gene TRBJ2-1; D remains unclear. V was clipped by 9 bases and J by 2 bases, with 10 bases between them. Germline-derived CDR1 and CDR2 are KGHDR and SFDVKD. This CDR3 is 13 amino acids long. CDR3 DNA: TGTGCCACCCAAGGGCAGCCCTACAATGAGCAGTTCTTC. Protein sequence: CATQGQPYNEQFF.

This sequence joins TRBV11-2 and TRBJ2-7; possible D gene TRBD1, 6 bases. CDR3 size: 14 residues. The ends were cut back, 4 bases at V and 3 bases at J, with 13 bases in the middle. The V gene's germline CDR1 is SGHAT and CDR2 FQNNGV. CDR3 sequence reads: CASSSVRGFYEQYF. Written as DNA, the CDR3 is TGTGCCAGCAGCTCGGTTAGGGGGTTCTACGAGCAGTACTTC.

In DNA, the CDR3 is TGCGCCAGCAGCTTGGAGGGAGGCTACGAGCAGTACTTC. Its translation: CASSLEGGYEQYF. The chain combines TRBV5-1 with TRBJ2-7, with D maybe TRBD2 (6 bases). V was shortened by 0 bases and J by 3 bases, with 7 bases between the two germline ends. Germline V gene data show CDR1 as SGHRS and CDR2 as YFSETQ. The CDR3 runs 13 residues.

The sample holds a few counts of this clone. The V call is TRBV5-4, the J call TRBJ2-7; 7 bases align to TRBD1. Per the germline V gene, CDR1 is SGHNT and CDR2 is YYREEE (reference sequence). J lost 3 bases, V lost 5 bases, and 11 bases had no gene match. The CDR3 runs to 15 residues. CDR3 residues: CASSHGQVIDYEQYF. In DNA, the CDR3 is TGTGCCAGCAGTCATGGACAGGTGATAGACTACGAGCAGTACTTC.

In its sample, this clone was seen a few times. This chain connects TRBV6-5 to TRBJ2-5; D call uncertain. With 5 bases removed from V and 4 bases from J, the gap between germline ends came to 14 bases. CDR3 size: 14 residues. The germline V gene encodes CDR1 MNHEY and CDR2 SVGAGI. DNA for the CDR3: TGTGCCAGCAGTCCCCAGCAGTTTCGAGAGACCCAGTACTTC. It encodes CASSPQQFRETQYF.

The V and J genes are TRBV10-3 and TRBJ2-3; D unclear. V lost 2 bases and J lost 4, with 13 bases in between. Germline V gives CDR1 ENHRY, CDR2 SYGVKD. This CDR3 spans 15 amino acids. The CDR3 loop reads CAISEPYLGPDTQYF. The CDR3 DNA sequence: TGTGCCATCAGTGAGCCGTATCTTGGTCCAGATACGCAGTATTTT.

This chain links TRBV5-1 with TRBJ2-7, with 15 bases fitting TRBD2. The CDR3 loop spans 19 amino acids. Trimming at V came to 4 bases and at J to 4 bases, leaving 15 bases not matched to a gene. Looked up from germline, CDR1 is SGHRS and CDR2 is YFSETQ. The CDR3 sequence is CASSPMTGTSGRSPYEQYF. In DNA form, the CDR3 reads TGCGCCAGCAGCCCGATGACAGGGACTAGCGGGAGGTCCCCTTACGAGCAGTACTTC.

The V and J genes are TRBV9 and TRBJ2-7; D remains unclear. Looked up from germline, CDR1 is SGDLS and CDR2 is YYNGEE. The CDR3 totals 12 residues. V lost 0 bases and J 4 bases, leaving 5 bases between the germline ends. CDR3 DNA: TGTGCCAGCAGCGTAGACGGGTACGAGCAGTACTTC. Translated, it gives CASSVDGYEQYF.

The V and J genes are TRBV7-9 and TRBJ1-6; 7 nucleotides align to TRBD1. The germline CDR1 and CDR2 sequences are SEHNR and FQNEAQ (reference sequence). The CDR3 covers 12 residues. V trimming: 5 bases; J trimming: 10 bases; junction bases outside the gene matches: 2. CDR3 DNA: TGTGCCAGCAGCCTACAGGGGTCACCCCTCCACTTT. It specifies CASSLQGSPLHF.

V and J are TRBV3-1 (or the pseudogene TRBV3-2) and TRBJ1-5; TRBD1 agrees at 7 bases. This CDR3 is 15 amino acids long. Germline V gene lookup returns CDR1 LGHDT and CDR2 YNNKEL (reference sequence). V shed 0 bases and J 9 bases; nucleotides not matched to a gene: 8. Here the CDR3 reads CASSQDRGPQSPQHF. The CDR3 region has the DNA TGTGCCAGCAGCCAAGATAGGGGGCCCCAATCGCCCCAGCATTTT.

The chain recombines TRBV19 with TRBJ2-7; D gene unclear. The CDR3 consists of 15 residues. Looked up from germline, CDR1 is LNHDA and CDR2 is SQIVND (reference sequence). Trimming left V 3 bases short and J 0 bases short, with 12 bases between. The CDR3 loop reads CASSIDKSYSYEQYF. CDR3 nucleotides: TGTGCCAGTAGTATCGATAAGTCCTACTCCTACGAGCAGTACTTC.

The J gene is TRBJ2-5, the V gene TRBV7-9; the D call may be TRBD1 or TRBD2 (6 bases each). Trimming cost V 3 bases and J 5 bases, with 13 bases left between them. This CDR3 is 14 amino acids long. CDR1 is SEHNR, CDR2 FQNEAQ, per germline (reference sequence). CDR3 sequence: CASSLRGAGETQYF. Written as DNA, the CDR3 is TGTGCCAGCAGCTTGAGGGGGGCCGGGGAGACCCAGTACTTC.

The rearrangement links TRBV6-6 to TRBJ1-5; D remains ambiguous. Germline values: CDR1 MNHNY, CDR2 SVGAGI (reference sequence). This CDR3 is built from 16 residues. V was pared by 1 base and J by 2 bases, with 12 bases between. For the CDR3, the DNA is TGTGCCAGCAGTTACTGGGGTAGGGCTGGCAATCAGCCCCAGCATTTT. Translating it yields CASSYWGRAGNQPQHF.

This chain connects TRBV5-5 to TRBJ2-7; weak D call: TRBD1 (6 bases). The CDR3 loop spans 14 amino acids. CDR1 is SGHKS, CDR2 YYEKEE, per germline (reference sequence). The CDR3 is CGGLDRKNAYEQYF. The CDR3 DNA reads TGTGGGGGCCTGGACAGAAAAAATGCCTACGAGCAGTACTTC.

The CDR3 loop reads CASSRLAGEPYEQYF. In DNA, the CDR3 is TGCGCCAGCAGTCGGCTAGCGGGAGAACCATACGAGCAGTACTTC. The J gene is TRBJ2-7, the V gene TRBV10-1; 10 bases map to TRBD2. CDR1 is WNHNN and CDR2 is SYGVQD in the germline V gene (reference sequence). The CDR3 has 15 amino acids. V was pared by 5 bases and J by 4 bases, with 8 bases of the junction left unmatched.